This T cell receptor (beta chain) came from a study of blood T cell repertoires in COVID-19. The CDR3 consists of 16 residues. V shed 3 bases, J shed 6 bases, and the junction held 10 bases outside the gene matches. The germline CDR1 and CDR2 sequences are MNHEY and SMNVEV (reference sequence). Data came from immunoSEQ multiplex PCR; TCRdb stores just in-frame clones and leaves some out. The sample contains about 320,000 clones, 90% of which appear only once. The V and J genes are TRBV27 and TRBJ2-2; 7 bases are shared with TRBD2. This TCR was sampled from a woman under 40 who had been exposed to COVID-19. The sample taken for sequencing was PBMCs or T cells enriched from blood (not recorded which). CDR3 residues: CASSLFLGRGAGELFF. The CDR3 DNA sequence: TGTGCCAGCAGTTTGTTTCTAGGACGGGGGGCCGGGGAGCTGTTTTTT.